The clone carrying this T cell receptor beta chain was recorded once. This sample was taken from a study of shared clonotypes between healthy human individuals. Some clones are missing from TCRdb's copy, which holds only in-frame ones; the method was immunoSEQ multiplex PCR. Of 2 million to 3 million clones listed, more than 85% are singletons. This receptor was obtained from a man aged 18 to 29 in good health. Some clones in this sample may be carry-over from other donors' samples. Sequences were obtained from naive CD4+ T cells from PBMCs. Stated subset: CD45RA+ positively selected.

CDR3 in amino acids: CASSQETRRGYGYTF. Written as DNA, the CDR3 is TGTGCCAGCAGCCAGGAGACTCGAAGGGGCTATGGCTACACCTTC. The chain carries TRBV4-2 and TRBJ1-2, with a tentative D call TRBD1 (5 bases). The germline CDR1 and CDR2 sequences are LGHNA and YNFKEQ. There are 15 residues in the CDR3. V was trimmed by 3 bases and J by 4 bases, leaving 15 bases between them.